This note documents a single T cell receptor beta chain sequence. Its antigen is still unknown. This sample is part of a study of PD-1 blockade in classical Hodgkin lymphoma. Study-level results: Baseline diversity in complete responders resembled that of newly diagnosed patients. TCR diversity at baseline was reported to be reduced in newly diagnosed patients relative to healthy donors.

Profiling relied on immunoSEQ multiplex PCR, and the TCRdb table lists in-frame clones only, not all of them. The table shows tens of thousands of clones, with less than 80% occurring only once. Each patient relapsed following autologous stem cell transplantation, and prior brentuximab vedotin exposure differed. CDR3 length equals 18 residues. The V end was cut by 2 bases, the J end by 5 bases, with 21 bases between. Germline V CDR1 and CDR2: LGHNA, YSLEER. This chain connects TRBV4-3 to TRBJ1-4; D remains ambiguous. This receptor was obtained from a human donor with classical Hodgkin lymphoma. The material sequenced was peripheral blood mononuclear cells (PBMCs), taken before the second cycle of nivolumab. CDR3 region: CASSQRRAVGSLNEKLFF. CDR3 sequence (DNA): TGCGCCAGCAGCCAAAGGAGAGCAGTTGGAAGTCTGAATGAAAAACTGTTTTTT.